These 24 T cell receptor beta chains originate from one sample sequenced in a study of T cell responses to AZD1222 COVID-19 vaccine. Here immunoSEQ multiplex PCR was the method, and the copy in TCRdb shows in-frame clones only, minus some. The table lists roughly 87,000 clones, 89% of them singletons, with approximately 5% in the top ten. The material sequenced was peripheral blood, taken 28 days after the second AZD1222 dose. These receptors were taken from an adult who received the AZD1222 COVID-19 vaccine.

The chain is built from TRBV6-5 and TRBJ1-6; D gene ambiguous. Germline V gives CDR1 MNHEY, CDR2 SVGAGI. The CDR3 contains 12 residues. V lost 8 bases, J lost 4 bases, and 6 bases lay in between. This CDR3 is CASRLYNSPLHF. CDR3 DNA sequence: TGTGCCAGCCGGTTGTATAATTCACCCCTCCACTTT.

CDR3 sequence (DNA): TGTGCCAGTAGGGGGGAGGGATACGAGCAGTACTTC. Its translation is CASRGEGYEQYF. The V gene is TRBV19, the J gene TRBJ2-7; the match to TRBD2 covers 7 bases. CDR3 length equals 12 residues. Per germline, CDR1 LNHDA and CDR2 SQIVND (reference sequence). V shed 6 bases and J 4 bases; nucleotides not matched to a gene: 3.

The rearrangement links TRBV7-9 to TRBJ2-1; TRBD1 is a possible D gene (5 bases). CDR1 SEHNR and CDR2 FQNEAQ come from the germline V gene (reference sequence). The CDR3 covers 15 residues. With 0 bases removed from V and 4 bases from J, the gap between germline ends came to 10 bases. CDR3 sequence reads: CASSLAAGPYNEQFF. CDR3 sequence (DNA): TGTGCCAGCAGCTTAGCGGCAGGGCCGTACAATGAGCAGTTCTTC.

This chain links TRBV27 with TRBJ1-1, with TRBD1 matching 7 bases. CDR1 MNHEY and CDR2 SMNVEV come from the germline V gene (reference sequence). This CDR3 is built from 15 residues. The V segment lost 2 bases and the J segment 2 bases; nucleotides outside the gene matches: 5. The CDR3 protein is CASSLGGGPNTEAFF. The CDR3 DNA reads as TGTGCCAGCAGTTTAGGAGGGGGCCCAAACACTGAAGCTTTCTTT.

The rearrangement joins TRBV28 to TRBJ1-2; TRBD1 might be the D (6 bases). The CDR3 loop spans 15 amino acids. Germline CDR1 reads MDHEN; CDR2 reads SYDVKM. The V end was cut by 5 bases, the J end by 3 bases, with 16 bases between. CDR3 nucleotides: TGTGCCAGCAGTCTCACCTTGGGACAAGACTATGGCTACACCTTC. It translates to CASSLTLGQDYGYTF.

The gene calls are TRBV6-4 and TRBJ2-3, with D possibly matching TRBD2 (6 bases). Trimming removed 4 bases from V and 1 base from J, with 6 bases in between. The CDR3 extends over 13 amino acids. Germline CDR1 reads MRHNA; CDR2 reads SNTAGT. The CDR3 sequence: CASSGLGTDTQYF. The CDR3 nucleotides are TGTGCCAGCAGTGGACTAGGCACAGATACGCAGTATTTT.

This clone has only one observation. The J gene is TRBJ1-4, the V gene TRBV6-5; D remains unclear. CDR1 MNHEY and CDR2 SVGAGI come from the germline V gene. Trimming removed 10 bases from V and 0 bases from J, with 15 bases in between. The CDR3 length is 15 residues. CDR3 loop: CATRSPQATNEKLFF. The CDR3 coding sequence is TGTGCCACCAGATCTCCTCAGGCAACTAATGAAAAACTGTTTTTT.

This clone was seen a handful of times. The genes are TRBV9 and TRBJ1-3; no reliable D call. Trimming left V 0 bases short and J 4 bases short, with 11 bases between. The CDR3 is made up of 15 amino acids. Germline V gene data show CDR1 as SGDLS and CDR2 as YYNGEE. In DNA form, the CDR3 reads TGTGCCAGCAGCGTAGACAGCTCGCACGGAAACACCATATATTTT. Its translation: CASSVDSSHGNTIYF.

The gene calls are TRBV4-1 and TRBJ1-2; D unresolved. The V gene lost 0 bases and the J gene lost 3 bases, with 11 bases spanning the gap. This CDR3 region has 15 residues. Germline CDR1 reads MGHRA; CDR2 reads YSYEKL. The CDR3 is CASSQDLQGDYGYTF. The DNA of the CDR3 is TGCGCCAGCAGCCAAGACTTACAAGGAGACTATGGCTACACCTTC.

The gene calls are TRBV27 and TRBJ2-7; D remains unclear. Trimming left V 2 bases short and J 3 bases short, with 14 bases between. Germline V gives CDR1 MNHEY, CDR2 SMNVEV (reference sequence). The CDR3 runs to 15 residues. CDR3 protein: CASSLSPTSSYEQYF. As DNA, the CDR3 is TGTGCCAGCAGTTTAAGTCCTACAAGTAGCTACGAGCAGTACTTC.

The CDR3, as DNA: TGTGCCAGCGGGGGACGTAACTCCTACGAGCAGTACTTC. This gives the protein CASGGRNSYEQYF. V gene TRBV6-1 combines with J gene TRBJ2-7; either TRBD1 or TRBD2 may fit D (5 bases each). Trimming pared 8 bases from V and 0 bases from J, leaving 11 bases between. This CDR3 spans 13 amino acids. Germline V gene lookup returns CDR1 MNHNS and CDR2 SASEGT.

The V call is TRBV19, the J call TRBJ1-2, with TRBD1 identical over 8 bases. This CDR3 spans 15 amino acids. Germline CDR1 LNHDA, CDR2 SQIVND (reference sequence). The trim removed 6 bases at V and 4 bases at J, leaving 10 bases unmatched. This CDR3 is CASRNAGGAGYGYTF. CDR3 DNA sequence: TGTGCCAGTAGAAATGCAGGGGGCGCGGGCTATGGCTACACCTTC.

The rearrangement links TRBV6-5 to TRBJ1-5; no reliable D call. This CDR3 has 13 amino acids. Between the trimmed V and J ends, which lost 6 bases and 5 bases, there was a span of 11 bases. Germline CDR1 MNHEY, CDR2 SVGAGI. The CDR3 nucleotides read TGTGCCAGCAGGGTTCGTGGAGATCAGCCCCAGCATTTT. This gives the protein CASRVRGDQPQHF.

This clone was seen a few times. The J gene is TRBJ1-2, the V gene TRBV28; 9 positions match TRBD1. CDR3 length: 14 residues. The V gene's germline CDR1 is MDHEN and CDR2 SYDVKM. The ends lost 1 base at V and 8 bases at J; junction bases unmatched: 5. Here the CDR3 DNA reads TGTGCCAGCAGTTTATTGAACAGGGGGCAAGGCTACACCTTC. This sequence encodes CASSLLNRGQGYTF.

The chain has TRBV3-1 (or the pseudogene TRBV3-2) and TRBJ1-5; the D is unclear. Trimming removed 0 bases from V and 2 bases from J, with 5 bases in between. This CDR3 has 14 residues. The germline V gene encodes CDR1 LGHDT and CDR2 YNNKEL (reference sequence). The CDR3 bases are TGTGCCAGCAGCCAAGACTGGGGCAATCAGCCCCAGCATTTT. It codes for CASSQDWGNQPQHF.

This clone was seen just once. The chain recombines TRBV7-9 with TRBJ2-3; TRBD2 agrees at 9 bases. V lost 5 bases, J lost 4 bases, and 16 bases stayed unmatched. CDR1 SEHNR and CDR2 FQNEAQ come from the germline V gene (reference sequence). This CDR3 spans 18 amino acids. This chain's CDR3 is CASSLIRGGGLAADTQYF. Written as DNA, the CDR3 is TGTGCCAGCAGCCTAATAAGGGGTGGGGGACTAGCAGCAGATACGCAGTATTTT. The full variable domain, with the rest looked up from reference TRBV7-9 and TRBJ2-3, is DTGVSQNPRHKITKRGQNVTFRCDPISEHNRLYWYRQTLGQGPEFLTYFQNEAQLEKSRLLSDRFSAERPKGSFSTLEIQRTEQGDSAMYLCASSLIRGGGLAADTQYFGPGTRLTVL.

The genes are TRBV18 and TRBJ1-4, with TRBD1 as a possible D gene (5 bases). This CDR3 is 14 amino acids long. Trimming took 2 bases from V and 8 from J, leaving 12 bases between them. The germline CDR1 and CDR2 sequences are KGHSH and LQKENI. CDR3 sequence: CASSPFRDGEKLFF. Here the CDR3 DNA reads TGTGCCAGCTCACCATTCAGGGATGGAGAAAAACTGTTTTTT.

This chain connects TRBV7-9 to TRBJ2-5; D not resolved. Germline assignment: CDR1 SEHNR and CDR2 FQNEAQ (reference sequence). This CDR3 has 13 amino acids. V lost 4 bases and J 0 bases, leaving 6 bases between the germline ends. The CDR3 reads CASSWTDQETQYF. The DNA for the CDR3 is TGTGCCAGCAGCTGGACGGACCAAGAGACCCAGTACTTC.

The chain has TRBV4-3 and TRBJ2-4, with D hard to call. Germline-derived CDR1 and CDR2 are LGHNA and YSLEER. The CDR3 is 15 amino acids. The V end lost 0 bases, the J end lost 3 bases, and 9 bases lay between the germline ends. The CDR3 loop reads CASSQDRRYKNIQYF. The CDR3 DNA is TGCGCCAGCAGCCAAGATAGGCGGTACAAAAACATTCAGTACTTC.

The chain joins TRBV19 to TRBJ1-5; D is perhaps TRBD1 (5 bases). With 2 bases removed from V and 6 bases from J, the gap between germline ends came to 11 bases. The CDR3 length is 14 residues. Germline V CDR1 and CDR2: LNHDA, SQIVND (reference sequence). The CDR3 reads CASSIWGVSQPQHF. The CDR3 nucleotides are TGTGCCAGTAGTATATGGGGGGTAAGTCAGCCCCAGCATTTT.

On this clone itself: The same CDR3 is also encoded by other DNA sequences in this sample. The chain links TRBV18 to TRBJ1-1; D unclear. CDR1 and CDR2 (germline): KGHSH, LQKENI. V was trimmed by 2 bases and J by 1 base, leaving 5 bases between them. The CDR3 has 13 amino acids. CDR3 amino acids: CASSPNRNTEAFF. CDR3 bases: TGTGCCAGCTCACCAAACAGGAACACTGAAGCTTTCTTT.

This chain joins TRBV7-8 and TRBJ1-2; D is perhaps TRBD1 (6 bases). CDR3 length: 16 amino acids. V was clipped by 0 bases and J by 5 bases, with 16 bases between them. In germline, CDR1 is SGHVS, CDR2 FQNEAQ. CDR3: CASSLAEGGAKYGYTF. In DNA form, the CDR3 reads TGTGCCAGCAGCTTAGCGGAAGGGGGGGCAAAATATGGCTACACCTTC.

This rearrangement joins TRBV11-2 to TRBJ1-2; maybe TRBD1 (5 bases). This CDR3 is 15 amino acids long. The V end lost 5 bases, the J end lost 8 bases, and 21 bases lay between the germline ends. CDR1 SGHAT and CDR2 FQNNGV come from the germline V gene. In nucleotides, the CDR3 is TGTGCCAGCAGCCCATACCGGGACTTTCGGGGAGGCTACACCTTC. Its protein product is CASSPYRDFRGGYTF.

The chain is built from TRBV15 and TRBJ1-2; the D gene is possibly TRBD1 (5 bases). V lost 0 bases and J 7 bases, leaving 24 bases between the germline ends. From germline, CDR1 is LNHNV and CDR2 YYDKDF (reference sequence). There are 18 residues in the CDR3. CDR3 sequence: CATSRDTIGSLGLGGYTF. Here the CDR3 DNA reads TGTGCCACCAGCAGAGATACGATAGGGTCCCTGGGACTCGGTGGCTACACCTTC.